Shown below are 3 T cell receptor beta chains from a single sample sequenced in a study of T-cell memory formation after mild COVID-19. TCRdb reprocessed the 5' RACE reads with MiXCR, giving one entry per CDR3 protein. The data show a few hundred thousand distinct CDR3 sequences, around a quarter seen once. Sample: PBMCs or a T cell subset sorted from them (not recorded which). The receptors here all came from an adult woman who had mild COVID-19 (a few samples of this study predate the infection). Cell type and time point are not known.

This rearrangement joins TRBV6-5 to TRBJ2-3; 10 positions match TRBD2. CDR1 MNHEY and CDR2 SVGAGI come from the germline V gene. Trimming removed 4 bases from V and 2 bases from J; junction bases left unmatched: 9. CDR3 length: 17 amino acids. The CDR3 region is CASSSSPLAGNTDTQYF. The CDR3 bases are TGTGCCAGCAGTTCAAGCCCACTAGCGGGGAACACAGATACGCAGTATTTT.

This clonotype came up a few times. The chain joins TRBV9 to TRBJ2-7, with D perhaps being TRBD1 or TRBD2 (5 bases each). Per the germline V gene, CDR1 is SGDLS and CDR2 is YYNGEE. Trimming stripped 0 bases from V and 5 bases from J, with 12 bases between. The CDR3 is made up of 14 amino acids. The CDR3 bases are TGTGCCAGCAGCGTAGGCCCAGGGAGTCACGAGCAGTACTTC. Residues: CASSVGPGSHEQYF.

The V gene is TRBV3-1, the J gene TRBJ2-1, with D tentatively TRBD2 (5 bases). V was cut by 7 bases and J by 4 bases, with 32 bases left in between. Per germline, CDR1 LGHDT and CDR2 YNNKEL (reference sequence). The CDR3 loop spans 20 amino acids. CDR3 coding DNA: TGTGCCAGCACCCCAGATCGAAGGAGCGCCAAGGCGGGTTCATACAATGAGCAGTTCTTC. Amino acid sequence: CASTPDRRSAKAGSYNEQFF.